Given below is one T cell receptor beta chain in context. Its antigen is unidentified. The record originates from a study of tumor-infiltrating lymphocytes in primary liver carcinoma. About the study: Sequenced samples came back with roughly 3.65 to 7.5 million productive TCRbeta reads, and the counts looked alike across tissue types.

This CDR3 is 13 amino acids long. From germline, CDR1 is SEHNR and CDR2 FQNEAQ (reference sequence). The study, taken as a whole, reports: Significantly greater top-250-clone fractions characterized tumors relative to blood (p = 0.039).

Joint extraction of RNA and DNA used about 17-31 mg of bulk tissue that was unsorted. Tumor regions sampled: superior, inferior, left, right poles, and centre. TCR beta cDNA was prepared out of roughly 450 ng total RNA by means of a constant-region primer. Slightly modified ARM-PCR with three nested multiplex PCR rounds yielded TCR beta libraries. With TRBV1-TRBV30 forward primers and a C-beta reverse primer, the first two PCR rounds were run for 10 cycles each. MiXCR, applied by TCRdb to the multiplex PCR reads, yields one record per CDR3 protein. The data contain 55,000 to 65,000 distinct CDR3 sequences, less than 75% of them singletons.

The chain couples TRBV7-9 to TRBJ1-5, with D hard to call. The J call may be mistaken, given a closer DNA end match to TRBJ2-3. The clonotype comes from a man in his forties or fifties with primary liver carcinoma and hepatitis B virus infection. Source material: liver tumor tissue from sampling region 2. Subset denoted: tumor region T2, inferior pole. The CDR3 region is CASSGNITQPQYF. For the CDR3, the DNA is TGTGCCAGCAGCGGCAATATCACTCAGCCCCAGTATTTT.